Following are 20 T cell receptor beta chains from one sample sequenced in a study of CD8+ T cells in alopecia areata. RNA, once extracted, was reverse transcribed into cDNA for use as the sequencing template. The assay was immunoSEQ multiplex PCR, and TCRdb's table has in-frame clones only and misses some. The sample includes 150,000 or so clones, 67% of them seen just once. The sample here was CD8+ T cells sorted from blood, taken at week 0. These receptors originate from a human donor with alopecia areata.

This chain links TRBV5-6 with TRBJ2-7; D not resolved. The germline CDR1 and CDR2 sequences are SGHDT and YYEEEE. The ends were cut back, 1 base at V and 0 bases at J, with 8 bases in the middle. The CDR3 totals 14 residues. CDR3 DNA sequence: TGTGCCAGCAGCTTGCTACGGAACTCCTACGAGCAGTACTTC. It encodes CASSLLRNSYEQYF.

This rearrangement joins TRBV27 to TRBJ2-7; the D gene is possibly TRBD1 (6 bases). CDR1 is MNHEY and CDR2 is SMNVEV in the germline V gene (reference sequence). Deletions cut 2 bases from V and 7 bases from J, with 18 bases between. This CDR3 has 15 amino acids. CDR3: CASSLRPGHPKEQYF. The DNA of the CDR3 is TGTGCCAGCAGTTTACGTCCGGGACACCCCAAAGAGCAGTACTTC.

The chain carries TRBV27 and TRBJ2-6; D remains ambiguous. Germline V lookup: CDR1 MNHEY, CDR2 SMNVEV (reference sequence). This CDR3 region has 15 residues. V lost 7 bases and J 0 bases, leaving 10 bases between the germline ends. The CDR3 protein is CASTQLVSGANVLTF. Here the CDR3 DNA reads TGTGCCAGCACCCAACTCGTCTCTGGGGCCAACGTCCTGACTTTC.

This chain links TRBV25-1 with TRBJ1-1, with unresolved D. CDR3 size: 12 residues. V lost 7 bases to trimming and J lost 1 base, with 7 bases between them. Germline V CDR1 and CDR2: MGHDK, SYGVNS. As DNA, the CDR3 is TGTGCCAGCACCCGAGGGAACACTGAAGCTTTCTTT. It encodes CASTRGNTEAFF.

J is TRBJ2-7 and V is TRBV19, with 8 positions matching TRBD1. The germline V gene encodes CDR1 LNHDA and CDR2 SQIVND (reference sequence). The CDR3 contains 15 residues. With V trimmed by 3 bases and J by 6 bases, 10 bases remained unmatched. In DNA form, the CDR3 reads TGTGCCAGTAGTATTACTCCTGCGACAGGGGTCGAGCAGTACTTC. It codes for CASSITPATGVEQYF.

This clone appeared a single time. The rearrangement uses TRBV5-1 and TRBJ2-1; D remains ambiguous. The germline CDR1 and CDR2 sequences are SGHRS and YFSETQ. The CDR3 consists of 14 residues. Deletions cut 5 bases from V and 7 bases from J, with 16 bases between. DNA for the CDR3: TGCGCCAGCAGACCTGACCCCGGTGAAAATGAGCAGTTCTTC. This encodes CASRPDPGENEQFF. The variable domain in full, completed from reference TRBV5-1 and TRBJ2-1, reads KAGVTQTPRYLIKTRGQQVTLSCSPISGHRSVSWYQQTPGQGLQFLFEYFSETQRNKGNFPGRFSGRQFSNSRSEMNVSTLELGDSALYLCASRPDPGENEQFFGPGTRLTVL.

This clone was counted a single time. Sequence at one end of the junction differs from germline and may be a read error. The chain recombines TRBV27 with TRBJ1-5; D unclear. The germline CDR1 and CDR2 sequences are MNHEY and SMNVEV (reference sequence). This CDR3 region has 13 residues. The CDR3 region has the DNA TGTGCCAGCAGTCCGCGGAGCAGTCAGCCCCAGCATTTT. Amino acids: CASSPRSSQPQHF.

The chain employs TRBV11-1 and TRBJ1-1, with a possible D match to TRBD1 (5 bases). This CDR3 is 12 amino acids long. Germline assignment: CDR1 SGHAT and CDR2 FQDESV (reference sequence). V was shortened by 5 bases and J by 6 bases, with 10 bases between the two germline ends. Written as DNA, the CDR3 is TGTGCCAGCAGCCCGGGACGGTCTGAAGCTTTCTTT. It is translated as CASSPGRSEAFF.

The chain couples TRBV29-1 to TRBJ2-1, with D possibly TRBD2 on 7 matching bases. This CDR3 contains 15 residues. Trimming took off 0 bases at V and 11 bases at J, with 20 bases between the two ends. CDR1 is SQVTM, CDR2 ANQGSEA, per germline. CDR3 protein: CSVEDGGGGHSKQFF. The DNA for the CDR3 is TGCAGCGTTGAAGATGGGGGCGGGGGCCATTCTAAGCAGTTCTTC.

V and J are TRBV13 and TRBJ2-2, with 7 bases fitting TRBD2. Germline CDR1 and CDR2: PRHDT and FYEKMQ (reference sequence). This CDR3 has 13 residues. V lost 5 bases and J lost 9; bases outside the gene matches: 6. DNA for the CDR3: TGTGCCAGCAGCCCTGAGACTAGCCGGGAGCTGTTTTTT. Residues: CASSPETSRELFF.

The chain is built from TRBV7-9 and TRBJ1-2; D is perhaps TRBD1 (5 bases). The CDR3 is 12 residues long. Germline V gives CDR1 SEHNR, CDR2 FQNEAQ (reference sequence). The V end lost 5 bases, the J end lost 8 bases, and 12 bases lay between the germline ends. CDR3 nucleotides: TGTGCCAGCAGCCCTGGGGCAGCAGGCTACACCTTC. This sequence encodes CASSPGAAGYTF. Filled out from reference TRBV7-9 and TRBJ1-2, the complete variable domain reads DTGVSQNPRHKITKRGQNVTFRCDPISEHNRLYWYRQTLGQGPEFLTYFQNEAQLEKSRLLSDRFSAERPKGSFSTLEIQRTEQGDSAMYLCASSPGAAGYTFGSGTRLTVV.

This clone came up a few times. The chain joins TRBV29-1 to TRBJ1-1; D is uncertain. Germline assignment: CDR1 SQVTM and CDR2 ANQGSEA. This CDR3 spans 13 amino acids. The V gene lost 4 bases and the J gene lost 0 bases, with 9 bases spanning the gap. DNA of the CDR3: TGCAGCGTTGTACAGTCAATGAACACTGAAGCTTTCTTT. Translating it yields CSVVQSMNTEAFF.

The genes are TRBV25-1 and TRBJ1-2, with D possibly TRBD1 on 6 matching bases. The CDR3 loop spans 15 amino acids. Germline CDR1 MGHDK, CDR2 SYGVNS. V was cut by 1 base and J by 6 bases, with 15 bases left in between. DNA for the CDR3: TGTGCCAGCAGTGAATCTTTCCAGGGGAAGGATGGCTACACCTTC. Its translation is CASSESFQGKDGYTF.

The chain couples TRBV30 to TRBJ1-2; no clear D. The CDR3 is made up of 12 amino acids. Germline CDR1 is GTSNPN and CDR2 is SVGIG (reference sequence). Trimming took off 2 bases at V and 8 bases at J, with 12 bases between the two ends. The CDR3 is CAWSIPSTGYTF. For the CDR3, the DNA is TGTGCCTGGAGTATCCCCTCCACGGGCTACACCTTC.

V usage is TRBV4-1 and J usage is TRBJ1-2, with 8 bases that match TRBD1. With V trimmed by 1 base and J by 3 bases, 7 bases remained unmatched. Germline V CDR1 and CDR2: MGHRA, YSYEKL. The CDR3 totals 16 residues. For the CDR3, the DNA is TGCGCCAGCAGCCAAGGCCAGGACAGGGCCTACTATGGCTACACCTTC. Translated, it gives CASSQGQDRAYYGYTF.

CDR3 sequence (DNA): TGTGCCTGGAGCGAACTAGCGGACCAAGAGACCCAGTACTTC. This translates into CAWSELADQETQYF. This chain uses TRBV30 with TRBJ2-5; TRBD2 aligns across 8 bases. In germline, CDR1 is GTSNPN, CDR2 SVGIG (reference sequence). With 3 bases clipped from V and 0 bases from J, the junction kept 3 bases outside the gene matches. The CDR3 is 14 amino acids.

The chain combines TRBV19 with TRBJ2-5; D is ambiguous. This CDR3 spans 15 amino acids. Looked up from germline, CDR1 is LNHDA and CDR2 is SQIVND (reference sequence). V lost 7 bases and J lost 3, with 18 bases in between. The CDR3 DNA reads TGTGCCAGTAACCCAAGGGCTCCCGGCAAAGAGACCCAGTACTTC. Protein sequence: CASNPRAPGKETQYF.

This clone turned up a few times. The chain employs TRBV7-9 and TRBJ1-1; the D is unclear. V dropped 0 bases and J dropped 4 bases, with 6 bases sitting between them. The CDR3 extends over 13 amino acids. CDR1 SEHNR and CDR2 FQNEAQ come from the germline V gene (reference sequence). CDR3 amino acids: CASSLAATTEAFF. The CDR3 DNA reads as TGTGCCAGCAGCTTAGCGGCGACCACTGAAGCTTTCTTT.

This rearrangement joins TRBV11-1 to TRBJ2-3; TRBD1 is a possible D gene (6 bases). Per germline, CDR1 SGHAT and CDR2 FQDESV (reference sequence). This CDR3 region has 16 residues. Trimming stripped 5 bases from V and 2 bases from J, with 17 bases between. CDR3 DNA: TGTGCCAGCAGCCCTTTGGACAGCAGTCCCACAGATACGCAGTATTTT. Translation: CASSPLDSSPTDTQYF. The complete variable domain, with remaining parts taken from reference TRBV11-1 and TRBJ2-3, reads EAEVAQSPRYKITEKSQAVAFWCDPISGHATLYWYRQILGQGPELLVQFQDESVVDDSQLPKDRFSAERLKGVDSTLKIQPAELGDSAMYLCASSPLDSSPTDTQYFGPGTRLTVL.

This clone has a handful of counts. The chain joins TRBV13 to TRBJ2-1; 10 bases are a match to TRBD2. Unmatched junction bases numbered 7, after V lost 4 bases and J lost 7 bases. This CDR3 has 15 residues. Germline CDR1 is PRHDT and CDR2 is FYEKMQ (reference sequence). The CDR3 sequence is CASSSSGGAVNEQFF. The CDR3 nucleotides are TGTGCCAGCAGCTCAAGCGGGGGGGCGGTTAATGAGCAGTTCTTC.